This T cell receptor (beta chain) was found in a study of CD8+ T cells in alopecia areata. Across the study: Treated patients received oral tofacitinib, 5 to 10 mg twice daily.

Lesional scalp tissue (obtained by punch biopsy) and peripheral blood were collected from alopecia areata patients. CDR1 and CDR2 from the germline V gene are SGDLS and YYNGEE. Trimming shortened V by 0 bases and J by 4 bases, and 10 bases separated the two germline ends. This CDR3 spans 14 amino acids. The sequencing template was cDNA reverse transcribed from extracted RNA. The table came from immunoSEQ multiplex PCR; TCRdb's copy has only in-frame clones and leaves some out. The data contain some 120,000 clones, roughly 54% of them singletons. This clone has only a few counts. This clonotype was obtained from a human donor with alopecia areata. The starting material was CD4+ T cells sorted from blood, obtained at week 0. This chain links TRBV9 with TRBJ1-1; D perhaps matches TRBD1 (5 bases). In DNA, the CDR3 is TGTGCCAGCAGCGTAGAGGGCAGGGTCACTGAAGCTTTCTTT. Protein sequence: CASSVEGRVTEAFF.